This T cell receptor beta chain is drawn from a study of identical twins. Study-level points and caveats: Out-of-frame alpha sequences shared by twins showed excess low generation probability. Whereas memory repertoires showed no such difference, abundant cord blood beta clonotypes carried fewer insertions.

All donors were healthy, and all were Caucasian. The table lists this clonotype with a few counts. The antigen remains undetermined. Looked up from germline, CDR1 is MNHEY and CDR2 is SMNVEV (reference sequence). The CDR3 covers 14 residues. V was pared by 3 bases and J by 3 bases, with 11 bases between. A template switching step contributed a universal primer site, while unique molecular identifiers were present in the cDNA. In TCRdb, the 5' RACE reads were re-called with MiXCR into one record per CDR3 protein. Of 1.5 million to 2 million distinct CDR3 sequences in the sample, 32% were seen once. This clonotype was sampled from a newborn girl in good health. The V call is TRBV27, the J call TRBJ2-5; D might be TRBD2 (6 bases). The source material was cord blood. The CDR3: CASSFFRGEETQYF. The CDR3 DNA is TGTGCCAGCAGTTTTTTTCGCGGGGAAGAGACCCAGTACTTC.